This paragraph reports one T cell receptor beta chain. The sample belongs to a study of cytomegalovirus exposure and HLA in healthy donors. The CDR3 length is 18 residues. PCR used 60 Vbeta primers and 13 Jbeta primers. This table comes from immunoSEQ multiplex PCR, and its TCRdb copy is limited to in-frame clones, with some not included. The data hold approximately 190,000 clones, with roughly 80% observed a single time. The specimen sequenced was PBMCs. The rearrangement uses TRBV1 and TRBJ2-3; TRBD2, the D gene given by the table, was not confirmed from the DNA. TRBV1 is a known pseudogene. This TCR was recovered from a woman under 30 in good health and CMV-seronegative. This CDR3 reads CTSSHPPLVLLCTDTQYF. The CDR3 coding sequence is TGCACCAGCAGCCATCCCCCACTAGTTCTTCTTTGCACAGATACGCAGTATTTT.